This TCR beta chain was obtained from a study of identical twins. General study results and limits: Out-of-frame beta chain sequences displayed weaker excess sharing between twins. Cord blood's abundant beta clonotypes had fewer insertions, unlike memory repertoires. In monozygotic twins, models underestimated the sharing of out-of-frame TCR alpha.

cDNA carried unique molecular identifiers, and a universal primer site was added by template switching. TCRdb independently ran MiXCR on the 5' RACE reads; one entry per CDR3 protein. Among around 1.7 million distinct CDR3 sequences listed, under 35% were seen once. This CDR3 contains 15 residues. Germline V gives CDR1 SGHTA, CDR2 FQGNSA. V lost 1 base, J lost 0 bases, and 6 bases lay in between. Worth noting for this clonotype: The antigen remains undetermined.

The sequencing sample was made of cord blood. The TCR was taken from a newborn girl in good health. The chain combines TRBV7-2 with TRBJ1-4; D gene uncertain. The CDR3 DNA reads TGTGCCAGCAGCTTAGTGTCTACAACTAATGAAAAACTGTTTTTT. Its translation: CASSLVSTTNEKLFF.